This TCR beta chain originates from a study of T cells of healthy individuals. Each CDR3 protein gets one entry after TCRdb re-called the 5' RACE reads with MiXCR. The repertoire consists of around 63,000 distinct CDR3 sequences, with around 15% occurring once and the leading ten covering about 4.7%. The CDR3 runs 16 residues. Looked up from germline, CDR1 is SGHVS and CDR2 is FNYEAQ. V lost 5 bases and J lost 0, with 14 bases in between. This clonotype was detected ten times or more. V and J are TRBV7-6 and TRBJ1-3; D call uncertain. The TCR comes from a human donor in good health. The CDR3 nucleotides read TGTGCCAGCAGCCCCGACCCAGCTTCCTCTGGAAACACCATATATTTT. It yields the protein CASSPDPASSGNTIYF.